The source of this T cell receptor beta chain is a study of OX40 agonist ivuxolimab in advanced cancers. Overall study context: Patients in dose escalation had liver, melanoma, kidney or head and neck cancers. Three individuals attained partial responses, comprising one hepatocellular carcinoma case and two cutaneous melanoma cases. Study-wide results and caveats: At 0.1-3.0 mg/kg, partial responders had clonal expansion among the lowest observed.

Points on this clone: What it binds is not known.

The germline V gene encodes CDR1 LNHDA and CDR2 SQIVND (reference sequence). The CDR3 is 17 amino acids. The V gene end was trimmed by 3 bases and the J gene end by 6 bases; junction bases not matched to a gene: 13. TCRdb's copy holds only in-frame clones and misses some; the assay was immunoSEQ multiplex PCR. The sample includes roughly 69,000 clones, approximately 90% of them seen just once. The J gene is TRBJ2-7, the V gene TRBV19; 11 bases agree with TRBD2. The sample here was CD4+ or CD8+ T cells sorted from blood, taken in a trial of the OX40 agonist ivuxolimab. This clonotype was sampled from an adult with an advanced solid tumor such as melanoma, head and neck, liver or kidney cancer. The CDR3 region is CASSIKTQGLAATEQYF. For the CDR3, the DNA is TGTGCCAGTAGTATCAAAACCCAGGGACTAGCGGCGACCGAGCAGTACTTC.